This T cell receptor beta chain was observed in a study of T cells after posttransplantation cyclophosphamide. Findings and limits, study-wide: Skin or GI-infiltrating T cells shared few TRB sequences with blood.

Method: immunoSEQ multiplex PCR; TCRdb's copy keeps in-frame clones and lacks some. The repertoire holds approximately 26,000 clones, with just over 85% as singletons. A word on this clone: Antigen unknown.

Sequencing used PBMCs. This clonotype was sampled from a man over 45.

CDR3 nucleotide sequence: TGTGCCAGTAGTATAGGTAGAATTAACACCGGGGAGCTGTTTTTT. Amino acids: CASSIGRINTGELFF. The gene calls are TRBV19 and TRBJ2-2; D is ambiguous. Trimming pared 1 base from V and 2 bases from J, leaving 8 bases between. The CDR3 spans 15 residues. Looked up from germline, CDR1 is LNHDA and CDR2 is SQIVND (reference sequence).